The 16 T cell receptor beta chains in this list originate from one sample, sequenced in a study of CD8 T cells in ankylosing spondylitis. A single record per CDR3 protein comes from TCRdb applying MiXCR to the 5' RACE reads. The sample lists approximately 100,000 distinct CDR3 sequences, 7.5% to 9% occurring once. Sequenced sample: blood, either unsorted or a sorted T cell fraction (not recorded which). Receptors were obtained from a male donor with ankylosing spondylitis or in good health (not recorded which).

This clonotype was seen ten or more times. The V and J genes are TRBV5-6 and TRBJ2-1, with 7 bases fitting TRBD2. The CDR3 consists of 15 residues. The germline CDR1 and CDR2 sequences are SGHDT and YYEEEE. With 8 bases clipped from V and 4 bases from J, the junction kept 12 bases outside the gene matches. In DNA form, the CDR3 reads TGTGCCAGTTCTACCGTAGCGGGCCGATACAATGAGCAGTTCTTC. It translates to CASSTVAGRYNEQFF.

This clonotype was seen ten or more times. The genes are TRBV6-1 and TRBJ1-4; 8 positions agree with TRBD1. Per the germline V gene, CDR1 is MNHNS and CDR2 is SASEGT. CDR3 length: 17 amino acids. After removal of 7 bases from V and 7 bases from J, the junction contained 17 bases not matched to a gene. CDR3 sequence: CASTTPALQGVFEKLFF. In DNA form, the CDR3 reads TGTGCCAGCACCACACCCGCCTTACAGGGGGTGTTTGAAAAACTGTTTTTT.

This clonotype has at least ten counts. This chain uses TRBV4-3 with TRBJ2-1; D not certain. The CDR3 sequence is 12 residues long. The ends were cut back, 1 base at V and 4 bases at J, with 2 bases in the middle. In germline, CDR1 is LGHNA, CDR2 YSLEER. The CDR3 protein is CASSQGYNEQFF. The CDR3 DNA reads TGCGCCAGCAGCCAAGGTTACAATGAGCAGTTCTTC.

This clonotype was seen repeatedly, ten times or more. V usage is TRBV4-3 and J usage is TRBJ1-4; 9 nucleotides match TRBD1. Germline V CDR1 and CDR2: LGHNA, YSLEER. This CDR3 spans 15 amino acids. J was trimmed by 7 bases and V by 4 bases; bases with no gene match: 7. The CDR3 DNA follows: TGCGCCAGCAGCCTAACGACAGGGGGTACTGAAAAACTGTTTTTT. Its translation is CASSLTTGGTEKLFF.

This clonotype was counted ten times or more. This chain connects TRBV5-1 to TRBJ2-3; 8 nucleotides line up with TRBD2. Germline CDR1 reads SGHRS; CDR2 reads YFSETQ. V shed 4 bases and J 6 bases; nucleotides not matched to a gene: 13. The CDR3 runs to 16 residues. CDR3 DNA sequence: TGCGCCAGCAGCACCACTAGCGGCAATACTGGGGATACGCAGTATTTT. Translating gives CASSTTSGNTGDTQYF.

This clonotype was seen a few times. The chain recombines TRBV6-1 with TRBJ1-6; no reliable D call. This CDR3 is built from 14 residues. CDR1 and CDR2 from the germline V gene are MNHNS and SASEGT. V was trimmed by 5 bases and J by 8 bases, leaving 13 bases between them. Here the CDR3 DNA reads TGTGCCAGCAGTCTTGAGGGAAACGATTCACCCCTCCACTTT. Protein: CASSLEGNDSPLHF.

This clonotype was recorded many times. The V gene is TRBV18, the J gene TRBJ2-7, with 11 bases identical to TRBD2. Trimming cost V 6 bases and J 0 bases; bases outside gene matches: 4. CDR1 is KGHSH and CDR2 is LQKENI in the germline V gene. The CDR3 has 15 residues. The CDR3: CASSLTSGSSYEQYF. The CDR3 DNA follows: TGTGCCAGCTCCCTTACTAGCGGGAGCTCCTACGAGCAGTACTTC.

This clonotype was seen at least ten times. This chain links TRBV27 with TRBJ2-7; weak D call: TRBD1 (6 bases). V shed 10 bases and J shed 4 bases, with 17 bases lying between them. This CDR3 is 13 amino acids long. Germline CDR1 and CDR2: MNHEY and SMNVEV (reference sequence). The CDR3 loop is CATRRTVGYEQYF. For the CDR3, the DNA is TGTGCCACCAGGAGGACAGTAGGATACGAGCAGTACTTC.

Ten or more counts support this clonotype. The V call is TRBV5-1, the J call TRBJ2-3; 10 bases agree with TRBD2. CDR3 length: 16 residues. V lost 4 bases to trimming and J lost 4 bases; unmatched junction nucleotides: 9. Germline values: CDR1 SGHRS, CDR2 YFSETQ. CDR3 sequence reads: CASSAHSSGSADTQYF. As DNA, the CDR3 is TGCGCCAGCAGCGCCCACTCTAGCGGGAGCGCAGATACGCAGTATTTT.

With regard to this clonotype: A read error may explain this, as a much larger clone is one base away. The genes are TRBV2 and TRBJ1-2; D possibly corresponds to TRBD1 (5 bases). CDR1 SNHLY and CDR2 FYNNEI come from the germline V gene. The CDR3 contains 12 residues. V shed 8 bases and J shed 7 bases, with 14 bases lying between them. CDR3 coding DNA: TGTGCCAGCGCCCAGGGCCCCTTTGGCTACACCTTC. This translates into CASAQGPFGYTF.

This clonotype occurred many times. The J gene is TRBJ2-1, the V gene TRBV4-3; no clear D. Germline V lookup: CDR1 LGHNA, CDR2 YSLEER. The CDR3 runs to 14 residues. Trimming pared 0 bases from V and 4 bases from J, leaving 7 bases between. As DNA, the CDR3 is TGCGCCAGCAGCCAAGAACTACAGTACAATGAGCAGTTCTTC. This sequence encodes CASSQELQYNEQFF.

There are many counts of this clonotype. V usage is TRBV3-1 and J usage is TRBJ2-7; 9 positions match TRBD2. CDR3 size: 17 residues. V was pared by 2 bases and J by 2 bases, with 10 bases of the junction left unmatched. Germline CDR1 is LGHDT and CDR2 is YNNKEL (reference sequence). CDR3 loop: CASSQLHLAGATYEQYF. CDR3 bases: TGTGCCAGCAGCCAACTACACTTAGCGGGGGCCACCTACGAGCAGTACTTC.

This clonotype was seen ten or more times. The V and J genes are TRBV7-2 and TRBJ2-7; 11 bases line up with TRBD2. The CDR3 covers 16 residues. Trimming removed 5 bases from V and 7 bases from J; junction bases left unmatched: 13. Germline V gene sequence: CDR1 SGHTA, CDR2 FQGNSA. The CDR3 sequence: CASSRGGTSGPREQYF. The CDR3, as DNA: TGTGCCAGCAGCCGAGGCGGGACTAGCGGCCCCAGGGAGCAGTACTTC.

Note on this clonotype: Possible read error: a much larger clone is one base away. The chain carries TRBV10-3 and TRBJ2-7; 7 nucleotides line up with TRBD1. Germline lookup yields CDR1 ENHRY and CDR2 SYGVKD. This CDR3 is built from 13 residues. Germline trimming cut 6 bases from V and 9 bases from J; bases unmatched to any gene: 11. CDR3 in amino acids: CAISQGVENGQYF. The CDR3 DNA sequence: TGTGCCATCAGCCAGGGGGTGGAGAACGGGCAGTACTTC.

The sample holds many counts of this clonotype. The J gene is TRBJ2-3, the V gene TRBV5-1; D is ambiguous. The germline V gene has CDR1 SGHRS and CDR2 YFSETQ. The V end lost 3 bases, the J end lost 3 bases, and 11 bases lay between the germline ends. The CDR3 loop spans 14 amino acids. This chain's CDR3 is CASSSGFGTDTQYF. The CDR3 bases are TGCGCCAGCAGCTCGGGTTTCGGTACAGATACGCAGTATTTT. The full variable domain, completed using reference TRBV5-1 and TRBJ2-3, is KAGVTQTPRYLIKTRGQQVTLSCSPISGHRSVSWYQQTPGQGLQFLFEYFSETQRNKGNFPGRFSGRQFSNSRSEMNVSTLELGDSALYLCASSSGFGTDTQYFGPGTRLTVL.

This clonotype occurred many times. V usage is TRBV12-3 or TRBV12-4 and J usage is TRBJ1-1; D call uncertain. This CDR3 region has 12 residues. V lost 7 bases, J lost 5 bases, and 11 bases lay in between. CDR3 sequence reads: CASNWGRTEAFF. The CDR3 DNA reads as TGTGCCAGCAACTGGGGTAGGACTGAAGCTTTCTTT.